This TCR beta chain was found in a study of OX40 agonist ivuxolimab in advanced cancers. About the study: The dose-escalation group included hepatocellular carcinoma, melanoma, renal cell carcinoma and head and neck cancer. Points from the study as a whole: Dosing at 0.1 to 3.0 mg/kg was accompanied by clonal expansion of CD4+ and CD8+ blood T cells by week 6. CD8+ T cells were the subset that, on average, had more expanded clones than CD4+.

A remark on this clone: Its antigen remains unknown.

The investigators sampled blood at baseline, at cycle 4 day 1, and at cycle 7 day 1. CDR3 length equals 15 residues. Germline V gives CDR1 GTSNPN, CDR2 SVGIG (reference sequence). Trimming took 4 bases from V and 7 from J, leaving 20 bases between them. The data were produced by immunoSEQ multiplex PCR, yet TCRdb's version contains in-frame clones alone and is incomplete. The sample includes tens of thousands of clones, roughly nine tenths seen only once; the top ten take approximately 0.35%. This chain uses TRBV30 with TRBJ1-5, with TRBD1 as a possible D gene (5 bases). The clonotype comes from an adult with an advanced solid tumor such as melanoma, head and neck, liver or kidney cancer. Source: CD4+ or CD8+ T cells sorted from blood, taken in a trial of the OX40 agonist ivuxolimab. For the CDR3, the DNA is TGTGCCTGGACACCCGGGGACCGGCGGGAGCAGCCCCAGCATTTT. Protein product: CAWTPGDRREQPQHF.